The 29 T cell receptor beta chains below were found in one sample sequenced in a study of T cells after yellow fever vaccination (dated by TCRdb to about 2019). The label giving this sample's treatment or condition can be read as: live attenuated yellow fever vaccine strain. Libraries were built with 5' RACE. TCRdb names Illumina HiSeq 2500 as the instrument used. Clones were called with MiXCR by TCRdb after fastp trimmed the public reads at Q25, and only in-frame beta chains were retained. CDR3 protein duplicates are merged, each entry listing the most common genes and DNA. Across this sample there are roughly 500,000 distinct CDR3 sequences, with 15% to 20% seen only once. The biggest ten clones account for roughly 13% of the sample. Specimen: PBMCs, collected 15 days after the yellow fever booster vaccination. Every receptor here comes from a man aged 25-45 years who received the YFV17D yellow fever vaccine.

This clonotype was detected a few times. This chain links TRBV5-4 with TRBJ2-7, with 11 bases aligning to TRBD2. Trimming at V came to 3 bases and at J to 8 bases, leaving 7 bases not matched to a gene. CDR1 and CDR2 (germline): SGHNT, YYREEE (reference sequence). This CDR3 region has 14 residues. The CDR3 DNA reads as TGTGCCAGCAGCTCACTAGCGGGAGTAAATAAGCAGTACTTC. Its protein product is CASSSLAGVNKQYF.

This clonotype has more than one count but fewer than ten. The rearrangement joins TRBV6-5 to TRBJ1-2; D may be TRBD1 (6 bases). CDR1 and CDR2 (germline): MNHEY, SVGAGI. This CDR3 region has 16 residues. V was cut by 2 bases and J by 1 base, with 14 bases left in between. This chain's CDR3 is CASSYRTDLVNYGYTF. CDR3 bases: TGTGCCAGCAGTTACAGGACAGATCTTGTTAACTATGGCTACACCTTC.

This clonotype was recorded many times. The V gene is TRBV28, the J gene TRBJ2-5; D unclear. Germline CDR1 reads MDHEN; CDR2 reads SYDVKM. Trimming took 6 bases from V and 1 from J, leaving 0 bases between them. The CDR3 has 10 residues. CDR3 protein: CASSQETQYF. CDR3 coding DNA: TGTGCCAGCAGCCAAGAGACCCAGTACTTC.

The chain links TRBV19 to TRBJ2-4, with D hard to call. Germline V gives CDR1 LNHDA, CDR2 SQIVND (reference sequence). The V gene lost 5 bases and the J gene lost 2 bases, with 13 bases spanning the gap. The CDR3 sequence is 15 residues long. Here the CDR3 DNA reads TGTGCCAGTAGTCCACCCGTTGGGTCCAAAAACATTCAGTACTTC. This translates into CASSPPVGSKNIQYF.

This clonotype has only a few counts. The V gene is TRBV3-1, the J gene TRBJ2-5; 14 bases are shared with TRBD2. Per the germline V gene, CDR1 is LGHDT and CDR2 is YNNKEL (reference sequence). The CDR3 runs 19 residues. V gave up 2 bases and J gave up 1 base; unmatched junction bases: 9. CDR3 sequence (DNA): TGTGCCAGCAGCCAAAATGGACTAGCGGGAGGAGGGGTCCAAGAGACCCAGTACTTC. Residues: CASSQNGLAGGGVQETQYF.

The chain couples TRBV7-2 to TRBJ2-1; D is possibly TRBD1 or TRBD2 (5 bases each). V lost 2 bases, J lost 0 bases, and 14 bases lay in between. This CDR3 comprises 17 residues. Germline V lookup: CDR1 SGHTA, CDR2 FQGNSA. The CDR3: CASSLRGGPISYNEQFF. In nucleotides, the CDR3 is TGTGCCAGCAGCTTAAGGGGCGGGCCAATCTCCTACAATGAGCAGTTCTTC.

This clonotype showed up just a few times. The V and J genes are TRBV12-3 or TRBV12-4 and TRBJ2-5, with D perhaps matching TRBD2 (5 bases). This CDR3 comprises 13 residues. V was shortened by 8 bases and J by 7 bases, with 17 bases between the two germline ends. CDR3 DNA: TGTGCCAGCTCGAAACGAGCGGATGGGACCCAGTACTTC. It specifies CASSKRADGTQYF.

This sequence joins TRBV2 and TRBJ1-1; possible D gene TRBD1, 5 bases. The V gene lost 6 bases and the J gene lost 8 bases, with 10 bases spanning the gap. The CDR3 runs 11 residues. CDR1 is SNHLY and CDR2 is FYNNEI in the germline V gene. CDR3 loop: CASRMGREAFF. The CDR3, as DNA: TGTGCCAGCAGGATGGGACGGGAAGCTTTCTTT.

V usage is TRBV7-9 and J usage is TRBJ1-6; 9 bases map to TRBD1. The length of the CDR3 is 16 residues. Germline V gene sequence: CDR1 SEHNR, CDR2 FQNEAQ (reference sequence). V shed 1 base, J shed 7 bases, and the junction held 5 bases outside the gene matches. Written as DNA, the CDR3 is TGTGCCAGCAGCTTAGGGCCGGGACAGGGAAATTCACCCCTCCACTTT. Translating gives CASSLGPGQGNSPLHF.

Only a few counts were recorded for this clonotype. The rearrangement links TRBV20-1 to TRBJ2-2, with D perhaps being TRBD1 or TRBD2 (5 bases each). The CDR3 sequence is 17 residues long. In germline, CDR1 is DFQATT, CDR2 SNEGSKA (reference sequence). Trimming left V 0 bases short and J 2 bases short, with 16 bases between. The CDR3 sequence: CSARDLRSGQNTGELFF. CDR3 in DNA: TGCAGTGCTAGAGATTTAAGAAGCGGACAAAACACCGGGGAGCTGTTTTTT.

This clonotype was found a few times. For the CDR3, the DNA is TGTGCCAGCAGTTCCGGTATGGGAGAGAATGAGCAGTTCTTC. Protein sequence: CASSSGMGENEQFF. The V and J genes are TRBV2 and TRBJ2-1; a possible D gene is TRBD2 (5 bases). Germline lookup yields CDR1 SNHLY and CDR2 FYNNEI. Trimming left V 5 bases short and J 7 bases short, with 15 bases between. The CDR3 length is 14 residues.

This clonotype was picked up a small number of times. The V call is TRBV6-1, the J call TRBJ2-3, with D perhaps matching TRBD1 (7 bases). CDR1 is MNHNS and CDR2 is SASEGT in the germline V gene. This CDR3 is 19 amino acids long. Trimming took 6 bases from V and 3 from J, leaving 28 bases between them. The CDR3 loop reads CASRPPGGRVAGRTDTQYF. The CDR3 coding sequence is TGTGCCAGCAGGCCTCCAGGGGGTCGGGTTGCGGGACGAACAGATACGCAGTATTTT.

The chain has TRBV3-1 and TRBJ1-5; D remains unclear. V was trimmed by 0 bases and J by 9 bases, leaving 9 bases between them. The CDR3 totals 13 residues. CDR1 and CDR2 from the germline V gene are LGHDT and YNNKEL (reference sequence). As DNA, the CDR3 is TGTGCCAGCAGCCAAGATCTTCAACGGCCCCAGCATTTT. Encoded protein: CASSQDLQRPQHF.

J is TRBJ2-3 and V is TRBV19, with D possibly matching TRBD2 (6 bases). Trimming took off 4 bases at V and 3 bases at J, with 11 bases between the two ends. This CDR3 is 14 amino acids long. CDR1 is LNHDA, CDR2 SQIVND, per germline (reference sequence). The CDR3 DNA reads TGTGCCAGTAGTACGGGAGAGGGAACAGATACGCAGTATTTT. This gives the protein CASSTGEGTDTQYF.

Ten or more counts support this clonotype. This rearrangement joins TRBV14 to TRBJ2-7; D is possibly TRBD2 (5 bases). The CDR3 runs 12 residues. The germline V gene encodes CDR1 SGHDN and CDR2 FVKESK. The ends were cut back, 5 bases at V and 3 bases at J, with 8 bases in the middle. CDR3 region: CASSFGVYEQYF. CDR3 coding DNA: TGTGCCAGCAGCTTCGGGGTCTACGAGCAGTACTTC.

The CDR3 reads CSASSSSGSDNEQFF. DNA for the CDR3: TGCAGTGCTAGCTCCAGTAGCGGGAGCGACAATGAGCAGTTCTTC. The rearrangement joins TRBV20-1 to TRBJ2-1, with 9 positions matching TRBD2. Trimming removed 3 bases from V and 5 bases from J; junction bases left unmatched: 8. Looked up from germline, CDR1 is DFQATT and CDR2 is SNEGSKA (reference sequence). The CDR3 spans 15 residues.

The CDR3 coding sequence is TGCAGTGCTAGCGTTGGGGGGGCGCACCCGTGGGAGCAGTACTTC. Translated: CSASVGGAHPWEQYF. The chain has TRBV20-1 and TRBJ2-7; possible D gene TRBD2, 7 bases. V lost 3 bases, J lost 7 bases, and 22 bases lay in between. The CDR3 is 15 residues long. The V gene's germline CDR1 is DFQATT and CDR2 SNEGSKA (reference sequence).

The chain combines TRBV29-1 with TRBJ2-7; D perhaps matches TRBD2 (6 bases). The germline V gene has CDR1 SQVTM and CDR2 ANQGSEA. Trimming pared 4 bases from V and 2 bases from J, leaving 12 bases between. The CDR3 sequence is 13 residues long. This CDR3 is CSVVRGVPYEQYF. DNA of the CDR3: TGCAGCGTTGTTCGCGGGGTGCCCTACGAGCAGTACTTC.

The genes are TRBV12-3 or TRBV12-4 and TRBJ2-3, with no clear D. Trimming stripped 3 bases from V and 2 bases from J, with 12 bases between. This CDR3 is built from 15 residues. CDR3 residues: CASSFSLANTDTQYF. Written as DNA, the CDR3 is TGTGCCAGCAGTTTTAGTCTTGCAAACACAGATACGCAGTATTTT.

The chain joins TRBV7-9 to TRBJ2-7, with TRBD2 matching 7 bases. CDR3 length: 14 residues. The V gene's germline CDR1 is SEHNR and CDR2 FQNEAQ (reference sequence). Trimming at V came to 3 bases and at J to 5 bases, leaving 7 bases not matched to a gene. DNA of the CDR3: TGTGCCAGCAGCTTCGGGGGGACGGAGCACGAGCAGTACTTC. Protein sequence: CASSFGGTEHEQYF.

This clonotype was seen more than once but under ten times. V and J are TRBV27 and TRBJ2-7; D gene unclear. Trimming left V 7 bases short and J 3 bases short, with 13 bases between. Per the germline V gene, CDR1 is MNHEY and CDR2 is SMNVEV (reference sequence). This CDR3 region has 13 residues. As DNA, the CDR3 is TGTGCCAGCAACGTTATGGGCAGCTACGAGCAGTACTTC. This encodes CASNVMGSYEQYF.

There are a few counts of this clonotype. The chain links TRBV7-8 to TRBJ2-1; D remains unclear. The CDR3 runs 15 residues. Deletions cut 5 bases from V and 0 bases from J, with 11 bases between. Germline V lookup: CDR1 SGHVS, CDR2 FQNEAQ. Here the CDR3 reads CASSRPSRSYNEQFF. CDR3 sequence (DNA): TGTGCCAGCAGCCGCCCCTCCCGCTCCTACAATGAGCAGTTCTTC.

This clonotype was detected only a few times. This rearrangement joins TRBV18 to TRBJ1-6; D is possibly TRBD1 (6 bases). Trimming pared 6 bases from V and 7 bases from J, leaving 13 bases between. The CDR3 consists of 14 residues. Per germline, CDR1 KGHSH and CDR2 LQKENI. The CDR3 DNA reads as TGTGCCAGCTCGCTTGGACAGAAAAATTCACCCCTCCACTTT. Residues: CASSLGQKNSPLHF.

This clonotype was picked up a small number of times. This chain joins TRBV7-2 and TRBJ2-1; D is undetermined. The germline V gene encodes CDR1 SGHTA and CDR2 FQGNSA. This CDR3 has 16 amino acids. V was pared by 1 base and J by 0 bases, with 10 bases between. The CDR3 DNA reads TGTGCCAGCAGCTTAGGACTTCTCCACTCCTACAATGAGCAGTTCTTC. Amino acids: CASSLGLLHSYNEQFF.

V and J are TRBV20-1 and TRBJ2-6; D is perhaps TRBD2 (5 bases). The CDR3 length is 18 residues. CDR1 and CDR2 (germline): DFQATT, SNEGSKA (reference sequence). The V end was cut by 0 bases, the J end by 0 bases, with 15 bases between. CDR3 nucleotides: TGCAGTGCTAGAGACCCCCCGGGGTCTGGCTCTGGGGCCAACGTCCTGACTTTC. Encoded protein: CSARDPPGSGSGANVLTF.

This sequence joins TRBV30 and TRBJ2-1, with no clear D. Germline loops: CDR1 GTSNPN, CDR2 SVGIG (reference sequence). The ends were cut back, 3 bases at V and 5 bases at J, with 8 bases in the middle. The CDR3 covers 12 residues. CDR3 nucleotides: TGTGCCTGGAGGGAATTAAACAATGAGCAGTTCTTC. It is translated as CAWRELNNEQFF.

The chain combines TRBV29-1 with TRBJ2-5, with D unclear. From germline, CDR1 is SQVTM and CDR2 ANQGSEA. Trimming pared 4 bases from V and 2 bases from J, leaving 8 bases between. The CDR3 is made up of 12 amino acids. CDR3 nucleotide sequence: TGCAGCGTTGGCGGATTACAAGAGACCCAGTACTTC. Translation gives CSVGGLQETQYF.

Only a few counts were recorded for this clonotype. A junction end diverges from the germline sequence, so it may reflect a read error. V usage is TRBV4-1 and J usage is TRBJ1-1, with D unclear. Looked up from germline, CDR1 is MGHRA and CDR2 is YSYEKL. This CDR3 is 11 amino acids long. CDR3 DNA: TGTGCCAGCTCCCAAGGTGGTGAAGCTTTCTTT. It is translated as CASSQGGEAFF.

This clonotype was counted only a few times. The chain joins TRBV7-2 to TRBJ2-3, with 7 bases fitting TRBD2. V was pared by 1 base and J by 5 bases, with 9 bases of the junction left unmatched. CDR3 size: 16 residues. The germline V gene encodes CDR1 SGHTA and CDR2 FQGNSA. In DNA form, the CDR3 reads TGTGCCAGCAGCTTAGTTCGTCGGGAGCGGGGAGATACGCAGTATTTT. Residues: CASSLVRRERGDTQYF.